This section outlines one T cell receptor beta chain sequence together with its context. Its antigen is not yet known. Base qualities were left out, and no much larger clone turns up one base away. This sample is drawn from a study of T cells in Graves' hyperthyroidism and ophthalmopathy (dated by TCRdb to about 2019). Describing the broader study: Peripheral blood samples were taken at the time of initial diagnosis, prior to any treatment. A discovery cohort of about 95 patients, approximately 45 with Graves' ophthalmopathy and approximately 60 with stable Graves' hyperthyroidism, was used to find distinguishing TCR V-J signatures. Prospective prediction of ophthalmopathy was tested in an independent validation cohort consisting of 18 hyperthyroidism patients and over 15 patients who later progressed to ophthalmopathy. The approximately 98 discovery patients were randomly divided into training and test sets at a 7:3 ratio. In roughly six Graves' hyperthyroidism patients, the study also compared T-cell repertoires from thyroid tissue with T-cell repertoires from blood. After blood sampling, hyperthyroidism patients were treated with methimazole at a starting dose of 30 mg daily, and ophthalmopathy patients were treated with high-dose intravenous methylprednisolone. The paper reports TCR Vbeta CDR3 sequencing of roughly 140 peripheral blood samples: approximately 43 ophthalmopathy, about 75 hyperthyroidism and 17 progressor patients. Results the study describes overall, beyond this receptor: Sample size was not statistically predetermined, and investigators were not blinded to group allocation. During validation, the model predicted progression to ophthalmopathy a median of about 5.9 months ahead of onset, with more than 55% sensitivity and less than 85% specificity. A 13 V-J signature model separated ophthalmopathy from stable hyperthyroidism, with 87.88% sensitivity and just under 84% specificity in cross-validation and 80%/75% in testing. Most expanded thyroid clonotypes (frequency above 0.001) were also found in blood, which suggests that blood repertoires may mirror thyroid immune responses.

Graves' hyperthyroidism was defined as stable when no progression to ophthalmopathy occurred over 18 months of follow-up. Hyperthyroidism patients were newly diagnosed, had a disease duration of under 2 months, and were aged 18 to 65 years. Exclusion was applied to patients with uncontrolled infections, other autoimmune diseases, pregnancy or lactation. Diagnoses were established on the basis of clinical symptoms, serum thyroxine and TRAb, thyroid ultrasound, and orbital computed tomography. PBMCs were isolated from 7.5 to 10 ml of fresh peripheral blood by Ficoll-Paque density gradient centrifugation. Trizol reagent was used to extract total RNA, and RNA quality was then checked on an Agilent 2100 Bioanalyzer. CDR1 and CDR2, looked up from the germline V gene, are SGHRS and YFSETQ. The CDR3 spans 16 residues, from the cysteine through the phenylalanine. The DNA shown is the 48-base CDR3, in frame from base 1. The germline V and J ends show losses of 4 bases and 7 bases respectively, and no gene match explains 12 bases of the junction.

TCR beta CDR3 regions were amplified from RNA transcripts. The first round of RT-PCR for the TCR CDR3 was performed with the HTBI primer set and the Qiagen OneStep RT-PCR kit. Libraries were constructed in a second round of multiplex PCR, after which size selection and purification were performed. The libraries were sequenced on an Illumina HiSeq2000 using paired-end 100 bp reads. In the authors' own workflow: SOAPnuke was used to process the raw data, throwing out any read that contained adapters or uncalled bases, had a mean Phred below 15, or lacked an exact constant-primer or identifier match. COPE v1.2.5 was used to merge the high-quality paired reads, and each unique nucleotide sequence was defined as a clonotype. MiTCR v1.1 was used to align clonotypes to the IMGT TRBV, TRBD and TRBJ reference segments. Analysis was restricted to V-J combinations with a frequency above 0.0001, which covered 98% to 99.2% of repertoires. A TCS score was defined as the ratio between F50 (clonal expansion) and ExV (chaos), using BLOSUM62-based TCRdist between CDR3 peptides within each V-J. Welch's t-statistics and random forest reduced 500 to 550 V-J features to 13, which were used in a naive Bayes classifier (R e1071). TCRdb's own reprocessing of the public reads used fastp at Q25 and MiXCR and kept productive beta chains. All rows with the same CDR3 protein become a single entry with the most common DNA and genes. The V and J calls were determined by TCRdb, not by the authors. The sample table contains about 700,000 distinct CDR3 sequences; only one count was recorded for less than 15% of them. The ten largest clones take up about 9.4% of the sample.

The sequence derives from a woman younger than 30 with Graves' hyperthyroidism. The sequence joins TRBV5-1 to TRBJ2-5; 11 nucleotides in the junction match TRBD2. Sequencing was done on a sample of blood. The nucleotides read TGCGCCAGCAGCGAGGGACTAGCGGCCGTCGGGGGGACCCAGTACTTC. This is translated as CASSEGLAAVGGTQYF.